Listed below are T cell receptor beta chains from one sample, sequenced in a study of blood T cell repertoires in COVID-19. Some clones are missing from TCRdb's copy, which holds only in-frame ones; the method was immunoSEQ multiplex PCR. The data contain approximately 230,000 clones, over 75% of them singletons. Sequencing was carried out using PBMCs or T cells enriched from blood (not recorded which). The receptors come from a man aged 40-55 years who had recovered from COVID-19. Both conserved end residues are trimmed from each CDR3. The order of the fields is V gene, J gene, CDR3 protein.

>TRBV11-3|TRBJ2-2
ASSGARSTGELF
>TRBV6-1|TRBJ2-5
ASSGTGGLNEETQY
>TRBV7-8|TRBJ2-3
ASSLALDGADTQY
>TRBV9|TRBJ1-2
ASYSVAAPNYGYT
>TRBV6-4|TRBJ1-2
ASSDSPRVVHYGYT
>TRBV4-2|TRBJ1-4
ASSQIAQGAKGKKLF
>TRBV7-9|TRBJ1-6
ASRRQGQNSPLH
>TRBV4-2|TRBJ1-2
ASSQGAGGSYGYT
>TRBV9|TRBJ2-3
ASSVGAEASTDTQY
>TRBV15|TRBJ1-2
ATSRDRTYYGYT
>TRBV21-1|TRBJ1-5
ASRCKGVWGNQPQH
>TRBV4-1|TRBJ2-7
ASSHGDGQWGLYEQY
>TRBV7-8|TRBJ1-2
ASSLAGLNYGYT
>TRBV7-2|TRBJ2-2
ASSLVRQVGNTGELF
>TRBV3-1/TRBV3-2|TRBJ2-7
ASSQREGPYEQY
>TRBV9|TRBJ1-3
ASSAPGNSGNTIY
>TRBV12-5|TRBJ1-2
ASGLAGVDREYGYT
>TRBV28|TRBJ1-1
ASSFFAAQRNTEAF
>TRBV7-2|TRBJ2-3
ASSTTSGPSGDTQY
>TRBV9|TRBJ2-1
ASSVESQAGVFGNEQF
>TRBV5-1|TRBJ2-1
ASSLRAIVGSTYNEQF
>TRBV6-1|TRBJ1-3
ASGEEEGNTIY
>TRBV7-2|TRBJ1-2
ASSLSGGPGGYT
>TRBV27|TRBJ2-1
ASSLWDRAYNEQF
>TRBV4-2|TRBJ1-2
ASSQDRDDGYT
>TRBV27|TRBJ1-1
ASSFRGGTEAF
>TRBV5-4|TRBJ2-5
ASSLGGIETQY
>TRBV6-5|TRBJ1-4
ASSRQGVEEKLF
>TRBV20-1|TRBJ2-3
SASHPIAGGTDTQY
>TRBV6-5|TRBJ2-2
ASLSGFNTGELF
>TRBV7-9|TRBJ2-5
ASSRPDRGPPPQY
>TRBV6-6|TRBJ1-2
ASTAGTTVRYGYT
>TRBV4-1|TRBJ2-3
ASSQATPGLQSSTDTQY
>TRBV27|TRBJ2-1
ASNPPRSYNEQF
>TRBV20-1|TRBJ2-1
SASSGGMGEQF
>TRBV19|TRBJ1-4
ASSQPGQGVEKLF
>TRBV3-1/TRBV3-2|TRBJ2-1
ASSQATSRRGEQF